Listed below are T cell receptor beta chains from one sample, sequenced in a study of shared clonotypes between healthy human individuals. Profiling relied on immunoSEQ multiplex PCR, and the TCRdb table lists in-frame clones only, not all of them. The sample records more than 500,000 clones, around 95% being singletons. The sequencing sample was made of naive CD4+ T cells sorted from blood. These receptors were collected from a woman aged 30 to 39 in good health. Both conserved end residues are part of each CDR3. Fields, in order: V gene, clone size, D gene, J gene, CDR3 DNA, CDR3 protein. The D gene is left open where the match is weak. Rows give clone size only sometimes, using once, few, many, or a class for an expanded clone.

V: TRBV6-5
size: .
D: .
J: TRBJ2-7
DNA: TGTGCCAGCTTCGGCAGGGCCTACGAGCAGTACTTC
CDR3: CASFGRAYEQYF

V: TRBV4-1
size: .
D: .
J: TRBJ1-1
DNA: TGCGCCAGCAGCCAAGATAGGAGGGGTGAAGCTTTCTTT
CDR3: CASSQDRRGEAFF

V: TRBV7-9
size: .
D: TRBD2
J: TRBJ2-7
DNA: TGTGCCAGCAGCTTTCGGGACTACTCCTACGAGCAGTACTTC
CDR3: CASSFRDYSYEQYF

V: TRBV18
size: .
D: TRBD2
J: TRBJ2-3
DNA: TGTGCCAGCTCACCGGGACTAGCGGGAAGTACAGATACGCAGTATTTT
CDR3: CASSPGLAGSTDTQYF

V: TRBV28
size: .
D: TRBD2
J: TRBJ2-7
DNA: TGTGCCAGCAGTTTAACGGCGGGGGGACCTTTGGAGCAGTACTTC
CDR3: CASSLTAGGPLEQYF

V: TRBV28
size: few
D: .
J: TRBJ1-5
DNA: TGTGCCAGCAGTACAGGGAATCAGCCCCAGCATTTT
CDR3: CASSTGNQPQHF

V: TRBV7-3
size: .
D: .
J: TRBJ2-7
DNA: TGTGCCAGCAGCTTCACTGGGAGTCGGCAGGCCGACGAGCAGTACTTC
CDR3: CASSFTGSRQADEQYF

V: TRBV18
size: .
D: .
J: TRBJ2-5
DNA: TGTGCCAGCGCCCCACAGGGCGTCGGGGAGACCCAGTACTTC
CDR3: CASAPQGVGETQYF

V: TRBV28
size: .
D: .
J: TRBJ1-3
DNA: TGTGCCACACTCAACTCTGGAAACACCATATATTTT
CDR3: CATLNSGNTIYF

V: TRBV6-4
size: .
D: TRBD1
J: TRBJ1-3
DNA: TGTGCCAGCAGTGAGGGACAGGGAAACACCATATATTTT
CDR3: CASSEGQGNTIYF

V: TRBV19
size: .
D: TRBD2
J: TRBJ2-1
DNA: TGTGCCAGTGGTCCCGGTCTAGCGGGAGTTGAGCAGTTCTTC
CDR3: CASGPGLAGVEQFF

V: TRBV10-1
size: .
D: .
J: TRBJ1-2
DNA: TGCGCCAGCAGCCGCAGGCTTATGGTCGGTGGCTACACCTTC
CDR3: CASSRRLMVGGYTF

V: TRBV5-1
size: .
D: TRBD1
J: TRBJ1-4
DNA: TGCGCCAGCAGCCCGACAGGGGATGAGACGGAAAAACTGTTTTTT
CDR3: CASSPTGDETEKLFF

V: TRBV19
size: .
D: .
J: TRBJ1-5
DNA: TGTGCCAGTGACCCCGGTAGGCCTAATCAGCCCCAGCATTTT
CDR3: CASDPGRPNQPQHF

V: TRBV5-1
size: .
D: TRBD1
J: TRBJ2-5
DNA: TGCGCCAGCAGCCCCTCCGACAGGGTGCAAGAGACCCAGTACTTC
CDR3: CASSPSDRVQETQYF

V: TRBV21-1
size: .
D: .
J: TRBJ1-3
DNA: TGTGCCAGCAGCTCCGGAAACACCATATATTTT
CDR3: CASSSGNTIYF

V: TRBV11-3
size: .
D: .
J: TRBJ2-1
DNA: TGTGCCAGCAGCGTCCGGGAAGCCCCCTACAATGAGCAGTTCTTC
CDR3: CASSVREAPYNEQFF

V: TRBV5-4
size: .
D: .
J: TRBJ1-1
DNA: TGTGCCAGCAGCTTGGGTAGTAATTCGTACACTGAAGCTTTCTTT
CDR3: CASSLGSNSYTEAFF

V: TRBV28
size: .
D: .
J: TRBJ2-7
DNA: TGTGCCAGCAGTTTGATGGATATGTTCGGGGAGCAGTACTTC
CDR3: CASSLMDMFGEQYF

V: TRBV6-1
size: .
D: .
J: TRBJ1-1
DNA: TGTGCCAGCAGTGCAGCCGGGACCGAGAACACTGAAGCTTTCTTT
CDR3: CASSAAGTENTEAFF

V: TRBV13
size: .
D: .
J: TRBJ2-7
DNA: TGTGCCAGCAGCTTACTACTGGACAGATCAGGTTACGAGCAGTACTTC
CDR3: CASSLLLDRSGYEQYF

V: TRBV28
size: .
D: .
J: TRBJ2-7
DNA: TGTGCCAGCAGTTCCGGATCACACTACGAGCAGTACTTC
CDR3: CASSSGSHYEQYF

V: TRBV28
size: .
D: .
J: TRBJ1-4
DNA: TGTGCCAGCAGTTTTTACCCCCCGGGAGAAAAACTGTTTTTT
CDR3: CASSFYPPGEKLFF

V: TRBV7-9
size: .
D: TRBD1
J: TRBJ2-6
DNA: TGTGCCAGCAGCTTCGGGACAGGTTCCTCTGGGGCCAACGTCCTGACTTTC
CDR3: CASSFGTGSSGANVLTF

V: TRBV5-1
size: .
D: TRBD1
J: TRBJ1-4
DNA: TGCGCCAGCAGCTTGACCCGCGGGACAGGGGATGAAAAACTGTTTTTT
CDR3: CASSLTRGTGDEKLFF

V: TRBV28
size: .
D: .
J: TRBJ1-4
DNA: TGTGCCAGCACAGAAGCTCGAAATGAAAAACTGTTTTTT
CDR3: CASTEARNEKLFF

V: TRBV9
size: .
D: TRBD2
J: TRBJ2-7
DNA: TGTGCCAGCAGCGTCACTAGCGAGGCCTACGAGCAGTACTTC
CDR3: CASSVTSEAYEQYF

V: TRBV27
size: .
D: .
J: TRBJ2-1
DNA: TGTGCCAGCAGTTTATCGGCACGGGACCCTCCCAATGAGCAGTTCTTC
CDR3: CASSLSARDPPNEQFF

V: TRBV2
size: .
D: .
J: TRBJ1-1
DNA: TGTGCCAGCAGTGAAGACAGTCCTGGGGCTTTCTTT
CDR3: CASSEDSPGAFF

V: TRBV28
size: once
D: .
J: TRBJ1-1
DNA: TGTGCCAGCAGAACACAGGGAGGCTCCTCCGCTGAAGCTTTCTTT
CDR3: CASRTQGGSSAEAFF

V: TRBV5-4
size: .
D: .
J: TRBJ1-4
DNA: TGTGCCAGCAGCTTGGACGCCCTCGGTACTAATGAAAAACTGTTTTTT
CDR3: CASSLDALGTNEKLFF

V: TRBV6-5
size: once
D: .
J: TRBJ2-3
DNA: TGTGCCAGCAGTAAACCGGGAACAGATACGCAGTATTTT
CDR3: CASSKPGTDTQYF

V: TRBV11-2
size: .
D: .
J: TRBJ1-1
DNA: TGTGCCAGCAGCCGGGACACTGAAGCTTTCTTT
CDR3: CASSRDTEAFF

V: TRBV4-1
size: .
D: .
J: TRBJ2-1
DNA: TGCGCCAGCAGACCTATCGGTCCCAAGAACAATGAGCAGTTCTTC
CDR3: CASRPIGPKNNEQFF

V: TRBV28
size: .
D: .
J: TRBJ1-1
DNA: TGTGCCAGCAGTTTATTAGGGGTTGGTGAAGCTTTCTTT
CDR3: CASSLLGVGEAFF

V: TRBV7-2
size: .
D: .
J: TRBJ1-1
DNA: TGTGCCAGCAGCTCAAGGGTGGAAGGCCTAGAAGCTTTCTTT
CDR3: CASSSRVEGLEAFF

V: TRBV7-9
size: .
D: .
J: TRBJ1-4
DNA: TGTGCCAGCAGAAGAAAGGGGCCGCCGGCAACTAATGAAAAACTGTTTTTT
CDR3: CASRRKGPPATNEKLFF

V: TRBV7-9
size: .
D: TRBD1
J: TRBJ2-1
DNA: TGTGCCAGCAGCACCGGGACAGGGCAAGGGAATGAGCAGTTCTTC
CDR3: CASSTGTGQGNEQFF

V: TRBV28
size: .
D: TRBD1
J: TRBJ2-7
DNA: TGTGCCAGCAGGCTAACAGGGGAAAGGGCCTACGAGCAGTACTTC
CDR3: CASRLTGERAYEQYF

V: TRBV5-4
size: .
D: .
J: TRBJ2-1
DNA: TGTGCCAGCAGCTTGGCAGGGGGACTAGGGGTTCGTGAGCAGTTCTTC
CDR3: CASSLAGGLGVREQFF

V: TRBV18
size: .
D: TRBD2
J: TRBJ2-7
DNA: TGTGCCAGCTCGGATGGACTAGCGGGAGCCTACGAGCAGTACTTC
CDR3: CASSDGLAGAYEQYF